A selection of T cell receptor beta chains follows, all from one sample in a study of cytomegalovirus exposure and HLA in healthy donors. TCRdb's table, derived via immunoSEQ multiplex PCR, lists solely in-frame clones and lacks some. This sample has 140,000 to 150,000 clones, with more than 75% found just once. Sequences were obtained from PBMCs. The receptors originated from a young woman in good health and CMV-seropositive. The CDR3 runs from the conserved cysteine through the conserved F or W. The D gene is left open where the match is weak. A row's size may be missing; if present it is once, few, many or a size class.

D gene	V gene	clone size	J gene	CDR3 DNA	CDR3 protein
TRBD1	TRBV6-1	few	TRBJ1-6	TGTGCCAGCAGTGAACCCCCAGGGGGCTTTTCACCCCTCCACTTT	CASSEPPGGFSPLHF
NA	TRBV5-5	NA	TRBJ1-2	TGTGCCAGCAGCTTTGGTTTAAACAGCCCCAAACCAGGCTATGGCTACACCTTC	CASSFGLNSPKPGYGYTF
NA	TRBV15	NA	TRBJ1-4	TGTGCCACCAGCAGACAGACCCCCCCCGGGACAAGTGTAGAAAAACTGTTTTTT	CATSRQTPPGTSVEKLFF
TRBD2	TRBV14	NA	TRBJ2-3	TGTGCCAGCAGCCAAATACGGGGGGGGGCAGATACGCAGTATTTT	CASSQIRGGADTQYF
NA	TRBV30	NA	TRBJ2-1	TGTGCCTGGAAACCCCGGGACTTAAACTACAATGAGCAGTTCTTC	CAWKPRDLNYNEQFF
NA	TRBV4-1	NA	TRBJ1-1	TGCGCCAGCAGCCCTTTGATAGTAAGGAACACTGAAGCTTTCTTT	CASSPLIVRNTEAFF
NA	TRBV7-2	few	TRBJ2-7	TGTGCCAGCAGCTCCTCCGGCGGCGGCTACGAGCAGTACTTC	CASSSSGGGYEQYF
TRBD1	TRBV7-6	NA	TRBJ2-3	TGTGCCAGCAGCCGGGACAGGGCAGATACGCAGTATTTT	CASSRDRADTQYF
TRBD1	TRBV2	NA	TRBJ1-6	TGTGCCAGCAGTGCAATTCGGAGACAGGGGTCTTTTTATAATTCACCCCTCCACTTT	CASSAIRRQGSFYNSPLHF
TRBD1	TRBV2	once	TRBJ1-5	TGTGCCAGCAGTGCCTTCAGCCCGAGACAGGGCGGTCAGCCCCAGCATTTT	CASSAFSPRQGGQPQHF
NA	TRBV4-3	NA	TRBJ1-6	TGCGCCAGCAGCCGTGGCGGGGGAATAGATTCACCCCTCCACTTT	CASSRGGGIDSPLHF
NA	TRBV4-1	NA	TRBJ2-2	TGCGCCAGCAGCCAAGAAGTACAGCACACCGGGGAGCTGTTTTTT	CASSQEVQHTGELFF
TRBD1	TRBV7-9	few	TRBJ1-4	TGTGCCAGCAGCTTCACAGGGGCCCGGGTTGAAAAACTGTTTTTT	CASSFTGARVEKLFF
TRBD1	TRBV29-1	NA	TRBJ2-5	TGCAGCGTTGACAGGCCGGGACAGGGGCCTGCGGAGACCCAGTACTTC	CSVDRPGQGPAETQYF
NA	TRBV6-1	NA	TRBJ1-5	TGTGCCAGCAGTGTAGGAGGGCTGCTTAATCAGCCCCAGCATTTT	CASSVGGLLNQPQHF
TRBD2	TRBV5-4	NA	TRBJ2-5	TGTGCCAGCAGCTTTAGCGGGGGGGGTGAGACCCAGTACTTC	CASSFSGGGETQYF
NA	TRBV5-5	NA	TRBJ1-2	TGTGCCAGCAGCGCGGGTGCTAACTATGGCTACACCTTC	CASSAGANYGYTF
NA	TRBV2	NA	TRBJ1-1	TGTGCCAGCAGTGCTCAGGGTGGGACTGAAGCTTTCTTT	CASSAQGGTEAFF
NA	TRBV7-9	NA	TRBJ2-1	TGTGCCAGCAGCCCTCGGACCGACAGCTCCTACAATGAGCAGTTCTTC	CASSPRTDSSYNEQFF
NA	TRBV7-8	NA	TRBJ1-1	TGTGCCAGCAGCCCTATAAACAGGAGCCCGAACACTGAAGCTTTCTTT	CASSPINRSPNTEAFF
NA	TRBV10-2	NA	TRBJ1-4	TGCGCCAGCAGTCACCAGGGGATCGAAGAAAAACTGTTTTTT	CASSHQGIEEKLFF
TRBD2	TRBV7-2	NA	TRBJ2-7	TGTGCCAGCAGCTACTTACCTAGCGGGGGTTCTTACGAGCAGTACTTC	CASSYLPSGGSYEQYF
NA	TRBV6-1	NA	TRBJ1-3	TGTGCCAGCAGTGAAGTTGGCAGGGCTGGAAACACCATATATTTT	CASSEVGRAGNTIYF
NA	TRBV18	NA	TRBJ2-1	TGTGCCAGCTCACCACCCCGAAGAGCGGACTCCTACAATGAGCAGTTCTTC	CASSPPRRADSYNEQFF
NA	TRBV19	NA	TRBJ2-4	TGTGCCAGTAGTATTTCCCCCACAGGGTATGCCAAAAACATTCAGTACTTC	CASSISPTGYAKNIQYF
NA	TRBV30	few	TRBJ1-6	TGTGCCTGGTGGCCCCAGGGGTCCGCTTATAATTCACCCCTCCACTTT	CAWWPQGSAYNSPLHF
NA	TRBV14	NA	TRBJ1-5	TGTGCCAGCAGCCAAGTACCGGAGAATCAGCCCCAGCATTTT	CASSQVPENQPQHF
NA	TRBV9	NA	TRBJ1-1	TGTGCCAGCAGCGTCGCGGGGGGGGCGACTGAAGCTTTCTTT	CASSVAGGATEAFF
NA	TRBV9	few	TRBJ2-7	TGTGCCAGCAGCGTAGTTGCCAGCTCCTACGAGCAGTACTTC	CASSVVASSYEQYF
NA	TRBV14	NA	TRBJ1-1	TGTGCCAGCAGCCCAAGAGTATCAGGTGAAGCTTTCTTT	CASSPRVSGEAFF
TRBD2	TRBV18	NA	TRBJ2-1	TGTGCCAGCTCCCGAATTAAGAACCTAGCGGGGGTGGATGAGCAGTTCTTC	CASSRIKNLAGVDEQFF
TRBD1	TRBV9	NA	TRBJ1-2	TGTGCCAGCAGCCCCCTCGACAGGGCCCTCCTTTATGGCTACACCTTC	CASSPLDRALLYGYTF
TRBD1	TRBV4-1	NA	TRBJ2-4	TGCGCCAGCAGCCCACAGGCCCGACAGGGGGTACACATTCAGTACTTC	CASSPQARQGVHIQYF
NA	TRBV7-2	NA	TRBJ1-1	TGTGCCAGCAGCCGACGACGGGAGAAGGGCTCTTTACTTAACACTGAAGCTTTCTTT	CASSRRREKGSLLNTEAFF
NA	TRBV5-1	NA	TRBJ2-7	TGCGCCAGCAGCTTGGTTCCAGGGGGGAACGAGCAGTACTTC	CASSLVPGGNEQYF
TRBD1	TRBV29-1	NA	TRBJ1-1	TGCAGCGTAAGGGGACAGGCGAACACTGAAGCTTTCTTT	CSVRGQANTEAFF
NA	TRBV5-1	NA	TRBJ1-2	TGCGCCAGCAGCTTGGCCCAGGGAAGGGGCTATGGCTACACCTTC	CASSLAQGRGYGYTF
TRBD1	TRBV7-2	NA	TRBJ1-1	TGTGCCAGCAGCAAGGACAGGGGACAGAACACTGAAGCTTTCTTT	CASSKDRGQNTEAFF
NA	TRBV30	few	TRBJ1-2	TGTGCCTGGAGTGGCGCTTTTTATCGTTCTAACTATGGCTACACCTTC	CAWSGAFYRSNYGYTF
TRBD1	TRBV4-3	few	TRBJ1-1	TGCGCCAGCAGCCAGGGGGACAGGAACACTGAAGCTTTCTTT	CASSQGDRNTEAFF
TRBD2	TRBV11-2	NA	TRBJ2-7	TGTGCCAGCAGCTTAGGGACTAGCGGGGGGCGTGAGCAGTACTTC	CASSLGTSGGREQYF
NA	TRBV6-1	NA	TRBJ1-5	NA	CASSTSTGNQPQHF
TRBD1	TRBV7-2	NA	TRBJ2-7	TGTGCCAGCAGCGACAGGGGTTGGTACGAGCAGTACTTC	CASSDRGWYEQYF
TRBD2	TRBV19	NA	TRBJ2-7	TGTGCCAGTGGTAAGGGAGGGATTAAGGGCGAGCAGTACTTC	CASGKGGIKGEQYF
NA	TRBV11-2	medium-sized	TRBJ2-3	TGTGCCAGCAGCTTATCCTTCACAGATACGCAGTATTTT	CASSLSFTDTQYF
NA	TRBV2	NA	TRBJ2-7	TGTGCCAGCAGGGAAAAGACACTGTCCTACGAGCAGTACTTC	CASREKTLSYEQYF
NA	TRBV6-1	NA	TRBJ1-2	TGTGCCAGCGGAGTGAGGCGGAGAACTAACTATGGCTACACCTTC	CASGVRRRTNYGYTF
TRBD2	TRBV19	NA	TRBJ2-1	TGTGCCAGTAGTCGGACTAGCGGGGGCCCATACAATGAGCAGTTCTTC	CASSRTSGGPYNEQFF